This TCR beta chain was profiled in a study of resident and recirculating memory T cells in vitiligo (dated by TCRdb to the late 2010s). Regarding the study in general: For TCR beta sequencing, epidermis was obtained by shave biopsy from two lesional and two nonlesional sites, and PBMCs were also collected, from each of a few stable vitiligo patients. Without cell sorting, samples were homogenized immediately before genomic DNA was extracted using the Qiagen DNeasy Blood & Tissue Kit. The human TCR beta sequencing was designed to test whether specific clones found in lesional vitiligo skin differed from the clones found in nonlesional skin and in blood.

Per the germline V gene, SQVTM is the CDR1 and ANQGSEA is the CDR2. V and J lose 3 bases and 2 bases, and a span of 13 bases separates them. The CDR3 spans 14 residues, from the cysteine through the phenylalanine. Only the CDR3 part of the read is kept: 42 bases, read in frame from the first base. What the study reported, not specific to this receptor: Mechanistic studies in the future are needed to assess how much the detected T cell clones and the human Trm pools versus Tcm pools each contribute. No unique dominant TCR clone was detected, and variation in clonality was observed among vitiligo lesions. TCR sequences were not conserved across biopsy sites or patients, suggesting that different T cell clones infiltrate different lesions, described as private specificity. Overlap and correlation analysis showed no significant repertoire overlap between biopsies except for each lesion with itself, even within a single patient.

Vitiligo was considered stable when no change in lesions had been observed over the previous 6 months. Stable patients also had to lack confetti depigmentation, a clinical sign of active vitiligo. Any patient who had received treatment in the previous three months was excluded. PBMCs were isolated from heparinized blood by Ficoll density gradient centrifugation and then flash-frozen. Notes on this clone: Its cognate antigen has yet to be identified. Base qualities are not provided; no much larger clone lies one nucleotide away.

TCR beta chains were amplified from genomic DNA using the immunoSEQ hsTCRB kit. The immunoSEQ service ran the sequencing of the TCR beta libraries on an Illumina MiSeq instrument. On the authors' methods: The immunoSEQ Analyzer was used to analyze the repertoire data. The clones in this table, taken by TCRdb from immuneACCESS, are in-frame only. Not every clone is retained; where verified, under half of the shortfall comes from an unresolved V gene, and the cause of the rest is unknown. V and J calls and clone size are copied from that table; D and trimming were computed from the DNA. This sample gives tens of thousands of clones in total; roughly nine tenths of them show up just once. The ten most abundant clones make up roughly 5% of the sample.

The specimen sequenced was blood. This TCR came from a male donor with vitiligo. The sequence joins TRBV29-1 to TRBJ1-2; the D gene remains uncertain. The nucleotide sequence reads TGCAGCGTTGATACAGCCTCCCCAAACTATGGCTACACCTTC. It codes for CSVDTASPNYGYTF.